One T cell receptor (beta chain) is described in this entry. The sample is drawn from a study of blood T cell repertoires in COVID-19. On the study more broadly: Nucleic acid was either cDNA or gDNA, and it came from T cells, B-cell-depleted T cells, or PBMCs.

Method: immunoSEQ multiplex PCR; TCRdb's copy keeps in-frame clones and lacks some. In the table there are about 90,000 clones, about 91% of which are singletons. Trimming shortened V by 2 bases and J by 1 base, and 6 bases separated the two germline ends. CDR3 length: 13 residues. CDR1 is SGHRS and CDR2 is YFSETQ in the germline V gene. This chain uses TRBV5-1 with TRBJ1-1; D perhaps matches TRBD1 (5 bases). The sequenced sample consisted of peripheral blood. This receptor was obtained from a man aged 55 to 70 with acute or convalescent COVID-19. CDR3 bases: TGCGCCAGCAGCTTCGGACAGAACACTGAAGCTTTCTTT. Translated, it gives CASSFGQNTEAFF.